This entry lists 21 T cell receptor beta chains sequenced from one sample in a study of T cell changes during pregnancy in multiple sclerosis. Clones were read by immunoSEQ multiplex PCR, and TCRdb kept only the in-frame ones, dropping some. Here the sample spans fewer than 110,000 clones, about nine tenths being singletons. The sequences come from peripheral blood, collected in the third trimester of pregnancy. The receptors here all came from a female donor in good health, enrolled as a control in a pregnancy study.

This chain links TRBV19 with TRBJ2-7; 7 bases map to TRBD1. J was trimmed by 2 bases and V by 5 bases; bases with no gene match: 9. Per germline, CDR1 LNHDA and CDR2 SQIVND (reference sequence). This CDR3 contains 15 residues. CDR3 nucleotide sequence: TGTGCCAGTAGTTTTGACAGGGACCTTACCTACGAGCAGTACTTC. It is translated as CASSFDRDLTYEQYF.

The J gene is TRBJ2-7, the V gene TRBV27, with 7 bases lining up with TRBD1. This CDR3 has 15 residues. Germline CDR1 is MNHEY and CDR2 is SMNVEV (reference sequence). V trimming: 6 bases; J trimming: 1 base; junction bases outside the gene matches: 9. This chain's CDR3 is CASSYQGQLSYEQYF. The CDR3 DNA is TGTGCCAGCAGCTACCAGGGACAGCTGTCCTACGAGCAGTACTTC.

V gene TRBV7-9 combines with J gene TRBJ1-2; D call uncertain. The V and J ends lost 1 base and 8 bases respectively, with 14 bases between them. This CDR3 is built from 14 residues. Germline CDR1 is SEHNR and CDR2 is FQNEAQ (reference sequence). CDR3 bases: TGTGCCAGCAGCTTAGAAACAGAATATACGGGCTACACCTTC. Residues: CASSLETEYTGYTF. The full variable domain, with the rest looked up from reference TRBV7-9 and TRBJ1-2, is DTGVSQNPRHKITKRGQNVTFRCDPISEHNRLYWYRQTLGQGPEFLTYFQNEAQLEKSRLLSDRFSAERPKGSFSTLEIQRTEQGDSAMYLCASSLETEYTGYTFGSGTRLTVV.

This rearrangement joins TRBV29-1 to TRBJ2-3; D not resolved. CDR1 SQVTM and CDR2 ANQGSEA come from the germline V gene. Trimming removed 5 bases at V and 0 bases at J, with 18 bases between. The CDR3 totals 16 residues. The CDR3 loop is CSVISGTLWSTDTQYF. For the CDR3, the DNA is TGCAGCGTTATCTCAGGTACCCTATGGAGCACAGATACGCAGTATTTT.

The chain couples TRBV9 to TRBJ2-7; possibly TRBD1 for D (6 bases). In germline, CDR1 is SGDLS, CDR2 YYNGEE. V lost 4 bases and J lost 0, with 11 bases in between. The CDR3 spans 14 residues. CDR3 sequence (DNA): TGTGCCAGCAGCACCGGACAGAACTCCTACGAGCAGTACTTC. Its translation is CASSTGQNSYEQYF.

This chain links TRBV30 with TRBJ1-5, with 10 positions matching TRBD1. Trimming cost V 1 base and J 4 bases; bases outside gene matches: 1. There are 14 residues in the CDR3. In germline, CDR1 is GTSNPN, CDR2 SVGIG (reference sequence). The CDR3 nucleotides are TGTGCCTGGAGTGGGACAGGGGGAAATCAGCCCCAGCATTTT. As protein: CAWSGTGGNQPQHF.

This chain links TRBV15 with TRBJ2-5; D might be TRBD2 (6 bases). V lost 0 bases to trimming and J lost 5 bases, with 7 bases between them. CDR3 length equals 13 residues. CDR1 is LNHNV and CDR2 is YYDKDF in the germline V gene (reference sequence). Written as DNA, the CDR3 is TGTGCCACCAGCAGAGACCGGGGGGAGACCCAGTACTTC. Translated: CATSRDRGETQYF.

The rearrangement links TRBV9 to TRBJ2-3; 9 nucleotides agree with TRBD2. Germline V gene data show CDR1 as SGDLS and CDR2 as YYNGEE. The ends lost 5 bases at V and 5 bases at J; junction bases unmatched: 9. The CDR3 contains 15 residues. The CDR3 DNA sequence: TGTGCCAGCAGTCTTGCGGGGGGGCGTGGAGATACGCAGTATTTT. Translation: CASSLAGGRGDTQYF.

This CDR3 is CASSATGASSYEQYF. The CDR3 DNA follows: TGTGCCAGCAGCGCCACAGGGGCCAGCTCCTACGAGCAGTACTTC. The chain is built from TRBV9 and TRBJ2-7, with TRBD1 identical over 7 bases. Germline V lookup: CDR1 SGDLS, CDR2 YYNGEE. Trimming took 3 bases from V and 0 from J; bases not matched to a gene: 6. CDR3 length: 15 residues.

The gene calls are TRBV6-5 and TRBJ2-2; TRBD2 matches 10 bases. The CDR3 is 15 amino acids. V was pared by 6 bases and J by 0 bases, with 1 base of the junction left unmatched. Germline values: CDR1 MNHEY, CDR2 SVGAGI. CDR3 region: CASRAGGPNTGELFF. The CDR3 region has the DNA TGTGCCAGCAGAGCGGGGGGGCCGAACACCGGGGAGCTGTTTTTT.

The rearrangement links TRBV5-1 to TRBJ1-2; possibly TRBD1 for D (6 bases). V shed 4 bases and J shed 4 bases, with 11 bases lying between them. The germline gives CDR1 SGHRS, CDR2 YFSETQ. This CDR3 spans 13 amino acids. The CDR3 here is CASSLGQIYGYTF. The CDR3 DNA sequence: TGCGCCAGCAGCCTCGGACAGATCTATGGCTACACCTTC.

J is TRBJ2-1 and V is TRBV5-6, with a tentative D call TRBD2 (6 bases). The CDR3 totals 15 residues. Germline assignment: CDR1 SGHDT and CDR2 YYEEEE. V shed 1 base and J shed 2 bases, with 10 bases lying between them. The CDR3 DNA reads TGTGCCAGCAGCTTGAAACTAGCCCCCTACAATGAGCAGTTCTTC. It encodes CASSLKLAPYNEQFF.

The CDR3 sequence: CASSSLIPGLPDTQYF. CDR3 in DNA: TGTGCCAGCAGCTCCCTGATCCCCGGACTCCCAGATACGCAGTATTTT. The V gene is TRBV7-3, the J gene TRBJ2-3, with a weak D call TRBD2 (5 bases). V dropped 4 bases and J dropped 4 bases, with 18 bases sitting between them. The CDR3 covers 16 residues. Germline assignment: CDR1 SGHTA and CDR2 FQGTGA.

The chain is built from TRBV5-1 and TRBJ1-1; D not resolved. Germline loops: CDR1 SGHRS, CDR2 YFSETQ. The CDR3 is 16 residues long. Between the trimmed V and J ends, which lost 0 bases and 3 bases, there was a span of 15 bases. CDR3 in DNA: TGCGCCAGCAGCTTGGGAAGCCTGCGATGGTACACTGAAGCTTTCTTT. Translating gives CASSLGSLRWYTEAFF.

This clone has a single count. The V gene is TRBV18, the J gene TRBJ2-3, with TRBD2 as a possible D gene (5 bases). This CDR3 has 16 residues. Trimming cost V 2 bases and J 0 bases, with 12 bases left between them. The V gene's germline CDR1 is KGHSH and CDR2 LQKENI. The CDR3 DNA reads TGTGCCAGCTCACCAGACCTAACTAGAAGCACAGATACGCAGTATTTT. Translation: CASSPDLTRSTDTQYF.

CDR3 DNA sequence: TGCGCCAGCAGCCAAAACTCAGCAGGGGCCACAGATACGCAGTATTTT. Translated, it gives CASSQNSAGATDTQYF. This chain connects TRBV4-3 to TRBJ2-3; D perhaps matches TRBD1 (6 bases). Trimming cost V 2 bases and J 2 bases, with 14 bases left between them. The CDR3 is made up of 16 amino acids. The germline V gene encodes CDR1 LGHNA and CDR2 YSLEER.

The CDR3 nucleotides read TGTGCCAGCAGCTTTGACAGGGACTCTGGAAACACCATATATTTT. Translation gives CASSFDRDSGNTIYF. The V gene is TRBV13, the J gene TRBJ1-3; 7 bases match TRBD1. The CDR3 runs to 15 residues. The V gene end was trimmed by 3 bases and the J gene end by 0 bases; junction bases not matched to a gene: 2. The germline gives CDR1 PRHDT, CDR2 FYEKMQ (reference sequence).

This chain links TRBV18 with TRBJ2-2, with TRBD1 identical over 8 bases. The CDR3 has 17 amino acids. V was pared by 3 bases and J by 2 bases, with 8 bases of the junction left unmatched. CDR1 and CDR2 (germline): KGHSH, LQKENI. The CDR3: CASSPIFGQGNTGELFF. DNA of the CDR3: TGTGCCAGCTCACCGATCTTTGGACAGGGAAACACCGGGGAGCTGTTTTTT.

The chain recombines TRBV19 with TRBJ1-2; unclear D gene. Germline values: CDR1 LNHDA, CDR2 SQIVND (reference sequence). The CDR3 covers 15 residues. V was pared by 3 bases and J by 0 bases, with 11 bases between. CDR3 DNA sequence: TGTGCCAGTAGTATTAGGACGGACTCTAACTATGGCTACACCTTC. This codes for CASSIRTDSNYGYTF.

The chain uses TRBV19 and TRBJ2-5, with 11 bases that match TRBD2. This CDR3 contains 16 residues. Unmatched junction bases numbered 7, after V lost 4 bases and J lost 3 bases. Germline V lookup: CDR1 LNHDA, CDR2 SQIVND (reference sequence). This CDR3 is CASSTIAGGREETQYF. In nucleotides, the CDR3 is TGTGCCAGTAGTACTATAGCGGGGGGGCGAGAAGAGACCCAGTACTTC.

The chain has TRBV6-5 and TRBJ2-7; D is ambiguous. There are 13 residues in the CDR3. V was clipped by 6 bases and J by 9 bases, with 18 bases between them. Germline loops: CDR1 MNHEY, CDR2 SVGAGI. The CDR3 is CASSPLRGRAQYF. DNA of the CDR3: TGTGCCAGCAGCCCCCTACGAGGCCGCGCGCAGTACTTC.